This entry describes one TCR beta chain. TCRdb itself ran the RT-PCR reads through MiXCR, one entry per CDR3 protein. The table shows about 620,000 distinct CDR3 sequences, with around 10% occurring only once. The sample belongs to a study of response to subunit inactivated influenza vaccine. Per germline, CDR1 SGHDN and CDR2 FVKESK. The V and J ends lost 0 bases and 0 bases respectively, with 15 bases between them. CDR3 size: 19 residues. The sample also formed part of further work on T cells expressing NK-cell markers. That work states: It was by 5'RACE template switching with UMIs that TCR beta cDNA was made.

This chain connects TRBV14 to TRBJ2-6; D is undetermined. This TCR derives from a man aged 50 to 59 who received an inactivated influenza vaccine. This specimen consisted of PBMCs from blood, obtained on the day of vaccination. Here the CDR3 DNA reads TGTGCCAGCAGCCAAGAAAGTCGGCAGTACCGCTCTGGGGCCAACGTCCTGACTTTC. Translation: CASSQESRQYRSGANVLTF.